The T cell receptor (beta chain) described here comes from a study of blood T cells in healthy people across ages. A second about 7 to 11 cycle PCR used barcoded and J-beta primers. TCRdb used MiXCR to reprocess the 5' RACE reads, holding one entry per CDR3 protein. Here the sample spans roughly 1.4 million distinct CDR3 sequences, almost 60% being singletons. The germline V gene encodes CDR1 DFQATT and CDR2 SNEGSKA (reference sequence). The CDR3 is 12 amino acids. The trim removed 7 bases at V and 3 bases at J, leaving 3 bases unmatched. The V gene is TRBV20-1, the J gene TRBJ2-1, with 7 bases matching TRBD1. Sequenced input: blood. The receptor's source is a young man in good health. In DNA form, the CDR3 reads TGCAGTGTTCAGGGGGACTACAATGAGCAGTTCTTC. Its protein product is CSVQGDYNEQFF.